These 22 T cell receptor beta chains were sequenced from one sample in a study of blood T cell repertoires in COVID-19. The assay was immunoSEQ multiplex PCR, and TCRdb's table has in-frame clones only and misses some. The sample has approximately 390,000 clones; 87% are singletons. The sample comprised PBMCs or T cells enriched from blood (not recorded which). The receptors were gathered from a woman aged 45 to 65 who had recovered from COVID-19.

This sequence joins TRBV4-2 and TRBJ2-5, with D possibly matching TRBD2 (6 bases). Germline-derived CDR1 and CDR2 are LGHNA and YNFKEQ. V was cut by 0 bases and J by 6 bases, with 17 bases left in between. The CDR3 covers 16 residues. The CDR3 sequence is CASSQDAKASVQTQYF. CDR3 nucleotide sequence: TGTGCCAGCAGCCAAGATGCAAAGGCTAGCGTTCAGACCCAGTACTTC.

The table lists this clone with a count of one. The rearrangement links TRBV7-8 to TRBJ1-2, with TRBD1 identical over 7 bases. V was pared by 4 bases and J by 2 bases, with 7 bases of the junction left unmatched. CDR1 and CDR2 from the germline V gene are SGHVS and FQNEAQ. This CDR3 region has 15 residues. CDR3 nucleotides: TGTGCCAGCAGCTCCCGACAGGGCCCAAACTATGGCTACACCTTC. Translation gives CASSSRQGPNYGYTF.

This chain links TRBV30 with TRBJ2-7; no firm D call. There are 11 residues in the CDR3. The V gene's germline CDR1 is GTSNPN and CDR2 SVGIG (reference sequence). V was shortened by 5 bases and J by 3 bases, with 8 bases between the two germline ends. CDR3 protein: CAWATVYEQYF. The DNA for the CDR3 is TGTGCCTGGGCTACAGTCTACGAGCAGTACTTC.

This sequence joins TRBV12-3 or TRBV12-4 and TRBJ2-3; D is possibly TRBD2 (5 bases). The CDR3 is made up of 13 amino acids. V dropped 1 base and J dropped 6 bases, with 8 bases sitting between them. CDR3 nucleotide sequence: TGTGCCAGCAGTTTAGGCTCGGGGGATACGCAGTATTTT. Translation gives CASSLGSGDTQYF.

The genes are TRBV3-1 (or the pseudogene TRBV3-2) and TRBJ2-7; 8 nucleotides line up with TRBD1. The germline V gene has CDR1 LGHDT and CDR2 YNNKEL (reference sequence). V trimming: 1 base; J trimming: 6 bases; junction bases outside the gene matches: 5. This CDR3 spans 14 amino acids. Here the CDR3 reads CASSQVPGGGEQYF. The CDR3 DNA follows: TGTGCCAGCAGCCAAGTGCCAGGGGGCGGCGAGCAGTACTTC.

This clone was found once. This rearrangement joins TRBV28 to TRBJ2-2; 9 nucleotides match TRBD1. V trimming: 3 bases; J trimming: 5 bases; junction bases outside the gene matches: 7. This CDR3 has 16 amino acids. In germline, CDR1 is MDHEN, CDR2 SYDVKM. The CDR3 DNA is TGTGCCAGCAGTTTTTCTTGGACAGGGGTAACCGGGGAGCTGTTTTTT. Residues: CASSFSWTGVTGELFF.

This chain links TRBV28 with TRBJ1-3; the D gene is possibly TRBD1 (6 bases). This CDR3 has 15 residues. Looked up from germline, CDR1 is MDHEN and CDR2 is SYDVKM. V was cut by 5 bases and J by 0 bases, with 11 bases left in between. The CDR3 loop is CASSGQFLSGNTIYF. The CDR3 DNA reads TGTGCCAGCAGTGGACAGTTCCTCTCTGGAAACACCATATATTTT.

V is TRBV29-1 and J is TRBJ2-7; 7 bases map to TRBD1. V trimming: 6 bases; J trimming: 0 bases; junction bases outside the gene matches: 11. This CDR3 has 15 amino acids. Germline lookup yields CDR1 SQVTM and CDR2 ANQGSEA. The CDR3 DNA reads TGCAGCGTCACTAAGGCAGGACAGGCCTCCTACGAGCAGTACTTC. Protein product: CSVTKAGQASYEQYF.

The gene calls are TRBV6-1 and TRBJ1-4, with D unresolved. CDR1 and CDR2 (germline): MNHNS, SASEGT. The CDR3 is 12 amino acids. Trimming left V 0 bases short and J 16 bases short, with 12 bases between. CDR3 sequence reads: CASSEARGEGFF. In nucleotides, the CDR3 is TGTGCCAGCAGTGAAGCTAGAGGAGAGGGGTTTTTT.

The chain recombines TRBV2 with TRBJ2-7; TRBD2 matches at 7 bases. The CDR3 is 15 residues long. With V trimmed by 3 bases and J by 1 base, 6 bases remained unmatched. Germline V lookup: CDR1 SNHLY, CDR2 FYNNEI. Here the CDR3 DNA reads TGTGCCAGCAGTGATTTGGGGGGGGTTTCCTACGAGCAGTACTTC. Translated, it gives CASSDLGGVSYEQYF.

V and J are TRBV5-5 and TRBJ1-2, with 7 bases matching TRBD1. The CDR3 covers 13 residues. V lost 6 bases to trimming and J lost 4 bases; unmatched junction nucleotides: 6. CDR1 SGHKS and CDR2 YYEKEE come from the germline V gene (reference sequence). The CDR3 loop is CASKYRGSYGYTF. The CDR3 nucleotides are TGTGCCAGCAAATACAGGGGATCCTATGGCTACACCTTC.

The V and J genes are TRBV4-1 and TRBJ2-3; 7 positions match TRBD2. This CDR3 has 15 amino acids. CDR1 and CDR2 (germline): MGHRA, YSYEKL. J was trimmed by 10 bases and V by 0 bases; bases with no gene match: 10. CDR3 nucleotides: TGCGCCAGCAGCCAAGAATGGGGGGGTAGGTCGGCGCAGTATTTT. Its translation is CASSQEWGGRSAQYF.

This chain joins TRBV15 and TRBJ1-2, with D unclear. CDR3 length: 16 amino acids. V was shortened by 2 bases and J by 3 bases, with 16 bases between the two germline ends. Germline V lookup: CDR1 LNHNV, CDR2 YYDKDF (reference sequence). CDR3 nucleotide sequence: TGTGCCACCAGCAGACACCCCGCGGGGATTCACTATGGCTACACCTTC. It specifies CATSRHPAGIHYGYTF.

The chain employs TRBV12-3 or TRBV12-4 and TRBJ1-6; D is ambiguous. The V end was cut by 5 bases, the J end by 10 bases, with 12 bases between. This CDR3 comprises 13 residues. CDR3 amino acids: CASSTPGVSPLHF. DNA for the CDR3: TGTGCCAGCAGTACCCCGGGAGTGTCACCCCTCCACTTT.

The V gene is TRBV2, the J gene TRBJ1-2; D is unclear. The V end was cut by 3 bases, the J end by 2 bases, with 7 bases between. The CDR3 runs to 13 residues. Germline assignment: CDR1 SNHLY and CDR2 FYNNEI. CDR3 sequence: CASSDGGNYGYTF. The CDR3 bases are TGTGCCAGCAGTGATGGAGGAAACTATGGCTACACCTTC.

The table lists this clone with a few counts. The chain links TRBV3-1 (or the pseudogene TRBV3-2) to TRBJ1-2; D not resolved. V shed 4 bases and J shed 4 bases, with 7 bases lying between them. The CDR3 extends over 12 amino acids. From germline, CDR1 is LGHDT and CDR2 YNNKEL (reference sequence). CDR3 sequence reads: CASSLSSYGYTF. Here the CDR3 DNA reads TGTGCCAGCAGCCTATCCTCCTATGGCTACACCTTC.

V is TRBV28 and J is TRBJ1-5; D possibly corresponds to TRBD1 (6 bases). CDR1 and CDR2 from the germline V gene are MDHEN and SYDVKM. Trimming removed 4 bases at V and 6 bases at J, with 10 bases between. CDR3 length: 13 amino acids. The CDR3 loop reads CASSWTVGQPQHF. In DNA, the CDR3 is TGTGCCAGCAGTTGGACAGTTGGTCAGCCCCAGCATTTT.

The rearrangement uses TRBV7-8 and TRBJ1-6, with unresolved D. Germline loops: CDR1 SGHVS, CDR2 FQNEAQ. There are 12 residues in the CDR3. The V gene lost 5 bases and the J gene lost 14 bases, with 13 bases spanning the gap. CDR3 sequence: CASSPTGSTLHF. The DNA for the CDR3 is TGTGCCAGCAGCCCGACTGGTTCGACCCTCCACTTT.

J is TRBJ2-3 and V is TRBV5-1, with TRBD2 matching 10 bases. The ends lost 3 bases at V and 6 bases at J; junction bases unmatched: 7. Germline CDR1 is SGHRS and CDR2 is YFSETQ. The CDR3 sequence is 15 residues long. This CDR3 is CASSYLAGAGDTQYF. The DNA for the CDR3 is TGCGCCAGCAGCTATCTAGCGGGGGCAGGGGATACGCAGTATTTT. The full variable domain, completed using reference TRBV5-1 and TRBJ2-3, is KAGVTQTPRYLIKTRGQQVTLSCSPISGHRSVSWYQQTPGQGLQFLFEYFSETQRNKGNFPGRFSGRQFSNSRSEMNVSTLELGDSALYLCASSYLAGAGDTQYFGPGTRLTVL.

The V call is TRBV10-3, the J call TRBJ2-3; 7 positions agree with TRBD2. Germline CDR1 reads ENHRY; CDR2 reads SYGVKD. Trimming cost V 6 bases and J 2 bases; bases outside gene matches: 8. This CDR3 has 15 amino acids. The chain's CDR3 is CAISPTLADTDTQYF. For the CDR3, the DNA is TGTGCCATCAGCCCTACGCTAGCGGACACAGATACGCAGTATTTT.

The sample holds one count of this clone. The chain uses TRBV7-9 and TRBJ2-7; perhaps TRBD1 as D (5 bases). The CDR3 contains 13 residues. The germline gives CDR1 SEHNR, CDR2 FQNEAQ (reference sequence). The V end was cut by 3 bases, the J end by 3 bases, with 9 bases between. For the CDR3, the DNA is TGTGCCAGCAGCTTTGAAGACAGCTACGAGCAGTACTTC. As protein: CASSFEDSYEQYF.

The V gene is TRBV20-1, the J gene TRBJ1-1, with D hard to call. The V end lost 3 bases, the J end lost 1 base, and 9 bases lay between the germline ends. Germline V lookup: CDR1 DFQATT, CDR2 SNEGSKA (reference sequence). The CDR3 covers 13 residues. The CDR3 here is CSASHTRNTEAFF. The CDR3 DNA sequence: TGCAGTGCTAGTCACACTAGGAACACTGAAGCTTTCTTT.